One and the same sample provided the 9 T cell receptor beta chains below, sequenced in a study of T cell changes during pregnancy in multiple sclerosis. Assay: immunoSEQ multiplex PCR; the TCRdb copy retains only in-frame clones and omits some. The sample has 50,000 to 75,000 clones, 91% seen once. The sample in question was peripheral blood, obtained after pregnancy. The receptors were gathered from a female donor in good health, enrolled as a control in a pregnancy study.

The rearrangement uses TRBV15 and TRBJ1-1, with 9 bases identical to TRBD1. The CDR3 spans 13 residues. Germline CDR1 LNHNV, CDR2 YYDKDF (reference sequence). Trimming at V came to 3 bases and at J to 7 bases, leaving 3 bases not matched to a gene. CDR3 DNA: TGTGCCACCAGCAGGGACAGGGGAAGTGAAGCTTTCTTT. The encoded protein is CATSRDRGSEAFF.

The genes are TRBV6-6 and TRBJ1-1, with TRBD1 identical over 7 bases. Germline V gene lookup returns CDR1 MNHNY and CDR2 SVGAGI (reference sequence). This CDR3 contains 12 residues. The V segment lost 6 bases and the J segment 7 bases; nucleotides outside the gene matches: 5. CDR3 amino acids: CASRGDRSEAFF. CDR3 in DNA: TGTGCCAGCAGGGGGGACAGAAGTGAAGCTTTCTTT.

The gene calls are TRBV4-3 and TRBJ1-2; 9 nucleotides line up with TRBD1. The junction had 14 bases not matched to a gene; V was cut back by 3 bases and J by 6 bases. Germline V gene data show CDR1 as LGHNA and CDR2 as YSLEER. The CDR3 is 17 residues long. CDR3 protein: CASSHVLDRGNRDGYTF. The DNA for the CDR3 is TGCGCCAGCAGCCACGTCCTAGACAGGGGGAATCGAGATGGCTACACCTTC.

The rearrangement uses TRBV5-6 and TRBJ1-1; D is uncertain. This CDR3 has 15 amino acids. Germline values: CDR1 SGHDT, CDR2 YYEEEE. The ends were cut back, 0 bases at V and 4 bases at J, with 13 bases in the middle. The CDR3 DNA reads TGTGCCAGCAGCTTGGGTCCCTCGGGGATCACTGAAGCTTTCTTT. Translation: CASSLGPSGITEAFF.

V gene TRBV10-3 combines with J gene TRBJ1-1, with 9 bases fitting TRBD1. Unmatched junction bases numbered 5, after V lost 7 bases and J lost 2 bases. Germline CDR1 reads ENHRY; CDR2 reads SYGVKD. CDR3 size: 14 residues. CDR3 protein: CAITTTGGNTEAFF. CDR3 DNA: TGTGCCATCACTACGACAGGGGGAAACACTGAAGCTTTCTTT.

The V gene is TRBV7-9, the J gene TRBJ1-2; D perhaps matches TRBD1 (6 bases). The germline V gene encodes CDR1 SEHNR and CDR2 FQNEAQ (reference sequence). The CDR3 is 14 residues long. Trimming shortened V by 5 bases and J by 2 bases, and 12 bases separated the two germline ends. CDR3 DNA sequence: TGTGCCAGCAGCCTCGACAGGACGAACTATGGCTACACCTTC. Its translation is CASSLDRTNYGYTF.

The chain recombines TRBV30 with TRBJ2-2, with TRBD2 matching 13 bases. The V segment lost 3 bases and the J segment 3 bases; nucleotides outside the gene matches: 1. From germline, CDR1 is GTSNPN and CDR2 SVGIG (reference sequence). The CDR3 runs to 15 residues. DNA for the CDR3: TGTGCCTGGAGAGGACTAGCGGGGGACACCGGGGAGCTGTTTTTT. Translation gives CAWRGLAGDTGELFF.

The V gene is TRBV4-2, the J gene TRBJ2-7; TRBD1 might be the D (6 bases). Per the germline V gene, CDR1 is LGHNA and CDR2 is YNFKEQ. The CDR3 consists of 14 residues. With 2 bases removed from V and 7 bases from J, the gap between germline ends came to 15 bases. The CDR3 sequence: CASSQSPQGLEQYF. In nucleotides, the CDR3 is TGTGCCAGCAGCCAAAGCCCACAGGGCTTGGAGCAGTACTTC.

This clone was seen more than once but under ten times. The rearrangement joins TRBV7-9 to TRBJ2-1; 8 bases agree with TRBD1. With V trimmed by 5 bases and J by 2 bases, 5 bases remained unmatched. The CDR3 runs 15 residues. Germline-derived CDR1 and CDR2 are SEHNR and FQNEAQ (reference sequence). In DNA form, the CDR3 reads TGTGCCAGCAGCGGACCGGGACAGGCCTACAATGAGCAGTTCTTC. As protein: CASSGPGQAYNEQFF.